The present T cell receptor beta chain was sequenced within a study of regulatory T cells in long-lasting Graves disease. This clonotype was found a few times. This CDR3 comprises 13 residues. Germline loops: CDR1 KGHSH, CDR2 LQKENI. The ends were cut back, 5 bases at V and 5 bases at J, with 12 bases in the middle. The sample's time point: newly diagnosed GD, antithyroid drugs for less than 3 months. RNA extracted from PBMCs served as the sequencing template. Arm-PCR with iRepertoire HTBI primers amplified the CDR3 regions for these TCR beta libraries. TCRdb re-analysed the multiplex PCR reads in MiXCR, keeping a single row per CDR3 protein. This sample has about 450,000 distinct CDR3 sequences; approximately 14% occur once, and the top ten carry approximately 15%. The same sample was also studied in work on T cells in Graves' hyperthyroidism and ophthalmopathy. That study adds: The model identified upcoming ophthalmopathy a median approximately 6.5 months ahead of onset.

The chain joins TRBV18 to TRBJ2-5; weak D call: TRBD2 (6 bases). Specimen: peripheral blood mononuclear cells (PBMCs), collected at new diagnosis, from a patient treated with antithyroid drugs. This receptor was taken from a woman aged 50 to 65 with Graves disease. The chain's CDR3 is CASSNTGGETQYF. CDR3 in DNA: TGTGCCAGCTCAAATACAGGAGGGGAGACCCAGTACTTC.